One and the same sample provided the 29 T cell receptor beta chains below, sequenced in a study of early T cells in non-severe SARS-CoV-2 infection. TCRdb reanalysed the 5' RACE reads using MiXCR and keeps one entry per CDR3 protein. The table shows about 120,000 distinct CDR3 sequences, with 10% to 15% occurring only once. The source was whole blood, collected at baseline. These receptors all come from an adult who was a healthcare worker with PCR-confirmed SARS-CoV-2 infection or an uninfected control (not recorded which).

The chain employs TRBV20-1 and TRBJ2-6; 7 bases agree with TRBD2. Trimming at V came to 6 bases and at J to 0 bases, leaving 8 bases not matched to a gene. The germline CDR1 and CDR2 sequences are DFQATT and SNEGSKA (reference sequence). The CDR3 consists of 16 residues. CDR3 residues: CSAPFGGGSGANVLTF. The DNA for the CDR3 is TGCAGTGCCCCGTTTGGGGGGGGCTCTGGGGCCAACGTCCTGACTTTC.

This chain joins TRBV5-1 and TRBJ1-1; TRBD1 matches 11 bases. With V trimmed by 4 bases and J by 1 base, 6 bases remained unmatched. Germline V gene sequence: CDR1 SGHRS, CDR2 YFSETQ. This CDR3 spans 16 amino acids. CDR3 in amino acids: CASSLQGQGANTEAFF. The CDR3 nucleotides read TGCGCCAGCAGCCTCCAAGGACAGGGGGCGAACACTGAAGCTTTCTTT.

Ten or more counts support this clonotype. The gene calls are TRBV7-9 and TRBJ2-3, with no clear D. CDR1 is SEHNR, CDR2 FQNEAQ, per germline (reference sequence). V lost 8 bases and J lost 6, with 6 bases in between. The CDR3 contains 10 residues. The CDR3 coding sequence is TGTGCCAGCTCCAGCGATACGCAGTATTTT. This codes for CASSSDTQYF.

This clonotype has only a few counts. This sequence joins TRBV18 and TRBJ2-1, with no clear D. Trimming removed 1 base from V and 0 bases from J, with 7 bases in between. Germline V lookup: CDR1 KGHSH, CDR2 LQKENI. This CDR3 has 15 residues. The chain's CDR3 is CASSPLGSSYNEQFF. CDR3 sequence (DNA): TGTGCCAGCTCACCACTAGGAAGCTCCTACAATGAGCAGTTCTTC.

The rearrangement uses TRBV2 and TRBJ1-1; D gene uncertain. Trimming removed 2 bases from V and 2 bases from J, with 9 bases in between. Germline lookup yields CDR1 SNHLY and CDR2 FYNNEI. CDR3 length: 14 amino acids. CDR3 loop: CASSEYAGNTEAFF. As DNA, the CDR3 is TGTGCCAGCAGTGAATACGCCGGCAACACTGAAGCTTTCTTT.

There are a few counts of this clonotype. The chain has TRBV5-5 and TRBJ1-1; 8 bases are a match to TRBD1. CDR1 is SGHKS, CDR2 YYEKEE, per germline (reference sequence). The trim removed 7 bases at V and 5 bases at J, leaving 10 bases unmatched. This CDR3 comprises 14 residues. DNA of the CDR3: TGTGCCAGCCGGGAAGGACAGGGTAGGACTGAAGCTTTCTTT. Its translation is CASREGQGRTEAFF.

In its sample, this clonotype was seen a few times. The J gene is TRBJ2-7, the V gene TRBV5-1; TRBD2 matches at 7 bases. The germline CDR1 and CDR2 sequences are SGHRS and YFSETQ. The CDR3 has 11 amino acids. V trimming: 7 bases; J trimming: 3 bases; junction bases outside the gene matches: 1. This CDR3 reads CASGRDYEQYF. CDR3 nucleotide sequence: TGCGCCAGCGGGAGGGACTACGAGCAGTACTTC.

This clonotype was seen more than once but under ten times. The rearrangement uses TRBV12-5 and TRBJ2-3, with 11 bases matching TRBD1. The CDR3 is 15 amino acids. The J segment lost 5 bases and the V segment lost 4 bases, leaving 5 bases of the junction unmatched. CDR1 is LGHNT and CDR2 is FRNRAP in the germline V gene. CDR3 DNA sequence: TGTGCTAGTGGTTCAGGACAGGGGGCCGAAGATACGCAGTATTTT. This gives the protein CASGSGQGAEDTQYF. The full variable domain, rest sourced from reference TRBV12-5 and TRBJ2-3, is DARVTQTPRHKVTEMGQEVTMRCQPILGHNTVFWYRQTMMQGLELLAYFRNRAPLDDSGMPKDRFSAEMPDATLATLKIQPSEPRDSAVYFCASGSGQGAEDTQYFGPGTRLTVL.

This clonotype showed up just a few times. The chain recombines TRBV13 with TRBJ2-1, with 12 bases that match TRBD2. Germline CDR1 PRHDT, CDR2 FYEKMQ (reference sequence). V trimming: 1 base; J trimming: 8 bases; junction bases outside the gene matches: 3. This CDR3 comprises 15 residues. The chain's CDR3 is CASSLALAGGDEQFF. The CDR3, as DNA: TGTGCCAGCAGCTTAGCACTAGCGGGAGGTGATGAGCAGTTCTTC.

This chain links TRBV5-1 with TRBJ2-3, with 11 bases fitting TRBD2. Losses at the gene ends were 1 base for V and 5 bases for J; bases not matched to a gene: 0. The germline V gene encodes CDR1 SGHRS and CDR2 YFSETQ. This CDR3 has 14 amino acids. This chain's CDR3 is CASSLTSGGDTQYF. The CDR3, as DNA: TGCGCCAGCAGCTTGACTAGCGGGGGAGATACGCAGTATTTT.

Details on this clonotype: A read error may be the cause here, since a much bigger clone is one base away. In nucleotides, the CDR3 is TGTGCCAGCAGCCAGGGACTAGCGGGAGCAGAATACTCCTGCAATGAGCAGTTCTTC. Amino acids: CASSQGLAGAEYSCNEQFF. This chain joins TRBV7-9 and TRBJ2-1, with 14 bases matching TRBD2. Germline assignment: CDR1 SEHNR and CDR2 FQNEAQ (reference sequence). The CDR3 sequence is 19 residues long. Drawing the rest from reference TRBV7-9 and TRBJ2-1, the complete variable domain is DTGVSQNPRHKITKRGQNVTFRCDPISEHNRLYWYRQTLGQGPEFLTYFQNEAQLEKSRLLSDRFSAERPKGSFSTLEIQRTEQGDSAMYLCASSQGLAGAEYSCNEQFFGPGTRLTVL.

This clonotype occurred a few times. This chain links TRBV7-9 with TRBJ1-2; possibly TRBD1 for D (6 bases). Trimming removed 5 bases at V and 2 bases at J, with 9 bases between. The CDR3 length is 13 residues. Germline loops: CDR1 SEHNR, CDR2 FQNEAQ (reference sequence). CDR3 sequence: CASSPGVNYGYTF. The CDR3 region has the DNA TGTGCCAGCAGCCCAGGGGTCAACTATGGCTACACCTTC.

At least ten counts were recorded for this clonotype. This rearrangement joins TRBV6-6 to TRBJ1-1; D is undetermined. Trimming removed 5 bases from V and 0 bases from J, with 13 bases in between. Germline-derived CDR1 and CDR2 are MNHNY and SVGAGI (reference sequence). CDR3 length equals 15 residues. The CDR3 loop is CASSDTIALNTEAFF. The CDR3 nucleotides read TGTGCCAGCAGTGACACTATCGCCCTGAACACTGAAGCTTTCTTT.

This clonotype was found many times. The chain carries TRBV6-5 and TRBJ1-2; TRBD1 aligns across 12 bases. Germline CDR1 and CDR2: MNHEY and SVGAGI. The CDR3 consists of 15 residues. V lost 8 bases and J lost 6; bases outside the gene matches: 10. The CDR3 protein is CASQSAGTGGDGYTF. The CDR3 DNA reads as TGTGCCAGCCAAAGCGCCGGGACAGGGGGCGATGGCTACACCTTC.

This chain uses TRBV14 with TRBJ2-1; D ambiguous. The CDR3 has 14 residues. In germline, CDR1 is SGHDN, CDR2 FVKESK. Deletions cut 4 bases from V and 5 bases from J, with 12 bases between. CDR3 loop: CASSRSYDHNEQFF. CDR3 nucleotides: TGTGCCAGCAGCCGGAGTTATGACCACAATGAGCAGTTCTTC.

This clonotype was detected a few times. The V gene is TRBV12-3 or TRBV12-4, the J gene TRBJ2-4; 14 bases line up with TRBD2. V lost 5 bases to trimming and J lost 9 bases; unmatched junction nucleotides: 12. The CDR3 runs 17 residues. This chain's CDR3 is CASSPRLAGGPRVIQYF. Written as DNA, the CDR3 is TGTGCCAGCAGTCCCAGACTAGCGGGGGGGCCTCGGGTCATTCAGTACTTC.

This clonotype has a handful of counts. V and J are TRBV18 and TRBJ1-1; 7 nucleotides line up with TRBD1. Germline lookup yields CDR1 KGHSH and CDR2 LQKENI. After removal of 1 base from V and 1 base from J, the junction contained 9 bases not matched to a gene. This CDR3 has 17 amino acids. The CDR3 spells CASSPLRQGGQNTEAFF. The CDR3 nucleotides read TGTGCCAGCTCACCACTAAGACAGGGAGGACAGAACACTGAAGCTTTCTTT.

The chain uses TRBV5-6 and TRBJ2-3; perhaps TRBD1 as D (5 bases). This CDR3 is built from 15 residues. Deletions cut 2 bases from V and 2 bases from J, with 12 bases between. Germline V CDR1 and CDR2: SGHDT, YYEEEE. This CDR3 reads CASSFGRAITDTQYF. CDR3 in DNA: TGTGCCAGCAGCTTTGGCAGGGCCATCACAGATACGCAGTATTTT.

The V call is TRBV7-8, the J call TRBJ2-3; 7 positions match TRBD2. V lost 1 base and J lost 2; bases outside the gene matches: 9. The germline gives CDR1 SGHVS, CDR2 FQNEAQ. This CDR3 has 17 residues. CDR3 coding DNA: TGTGCCAGCAGCTTAGATTCGCGGGGGTCCGCCACAGATACGCAGTATTTT. Residues: CASSLDSRGSATDTQYF.

In this sample, this clonotype turned up a few times. This chain uses TRBV20-1 with TRBJ2-1; D remains ambiguous. Looked up from germline, CDR1 is DFQATT and CDR2 is SNEGSKA (reference sequence). The CDR3 totals 14 residues. V was clipped by 3 bases and J by 9 bases, with 18 bases between them. CDR3 in amino acids: CSASASPSYGEQFF. DNA of the CDR3: TGCAGTGCTAGTGCCAGTCCCTCATACGGTGAGCAGTTCTTC.

A few counts support this clonotype. This chain uses TRBV5-1 with TRBJ2-4; D unclear. From germline, CDR1 is SGHRS and CDR2 YFSETQ. V was trimmed by 0 bases and J by 3 bases, leaving 10 bases between them. This CDR3 is 15 amino acids long. The CDR3 region has the DNA TGCGCCAGCAGCTTGGAAGGAGTTGGCAAAAACATTCAGTACTTC. Its protein is CASSLEGVGKNIQYF.

This chain links TRBV29-1 with TRBJ1-1, with D perhaps TRBD1 (6 bases). Trimming removed 4 bases at V and 4 bases at J, with 13 bases between. Germline V CDR1 and CDR2: SQVTM, ANQGSEA. This CDR3 has 13 residues. The CDR3 spells CSVVVGGLTEAFF. CDR3 nucleotides: TGCAGCGTTGTCGTGGGGGGGCTCACTGAAGCTTTCTTT. The variable domain in full, with the rest retrieved from reference TRBV29-1 and TRBJ1-1, is SAVISQKPSRDICQRGTSLTIQCQVDSQVTMMFWYRQQPGQSLTLIATANQGSEATYESGFVIDKFPISRPNLTFSTLTVSNMSPEDSSIYLCSVVVGGLTEAFFGQGTRLTVV.

The chain combines TRBV29-1 with TRBJ1-1; perhaps TRBD1 as D (6 bases). The CDR3 is made up of 13 amino acids. Germline assignment: CDR1 SQVTM and CDR2 ANQGSEA. V was cut by 1 base and J by 2 bases, with 8 bases left in between. Written as DNA, the CDR3 is TGCAGCGTTGAAGCGGGGGCTAACACTGAAGCTTTCTTT. Its translation: CSVEAGANTEAFF.

This clonotype has at least ten counts. The junction does not match germline at one end; this may be a read error. The gene calls are TRBV28 and TRBJ2-7; D is unresolved. Germline V gene data show CDR1 as MDHEN and CDR2 as SYDVKM. This CDR3 has 14 amino acids. CDR3 nucleotide sequence: TGTGCCAGCAGATTAACCGGGCCACTCTACGAACAGTACTTC. Its translation: CASRLTGPLYEQYF.

This clonotype was seen ten or more times. The chain combines TRBV5-1 with TRBJ2-2; the D gene is possibly TRBD2 (5 bases). The CDR3 extends over 15 amino acids. V shed 3 bases and J shed 2 bases, with 11 bases lying between them. Per germline, CDR1 SGHRS and CDR2 YFSETQ. CDR3 in DNA: TGCGCCAGCAGCTCATACGGGGTTAACACCGGGGAGCTGTTTTTT. It translates to CASSSYGVNTGELFF.

This clonotype was observed a few times. The CDR3 bases are TGCGCCAGCAGTGAGGTTGGGGCTCTTCATATCGCTTTCTTT. This codes for CASSEVGALHIAFF. The V call is TRBV10-1, the J call TRBJ1-1; TRBD1 might be the D (5 bases). Germline V gene sequence: CDR1 WNHNN, CDR2 SYGVQD (reference sequence). Deletions cut 2 bases from V and 11 bases from J, with 18 bases between. The length of the CDR3 is 14 residues.

This clonotype was seen many times. In DNA form, the CDR3 reads TGTGCCAGCAGCTTGGGACGGAACTACGAGCAGTACTTC. Protein sequence: CASSLGRNYEQYF. J is TRBJ2-7 and V is TRBV5-6; no clear D. The V gene lost 0 bases and the J gene lost 3 bases, with 7 bases spanning the gap. The germline CDR1 and CDR2 sequences are SGHDT and YYEEEE. The CDR3 has 13 amino acids.

This clonotype was found a few times. V and J are TRBV7-9 and TRBJ1-2; no definite D call. V shed 3 bases and J shed 8 bases, with 16 bases lying between them. The CDR3 sequence is 14 residues long. Per the germline V gene, CDR1 is SEHNR and CDR2 is FQNEAQ (reference sequence). The CDR3 sequence is CASSLTTAGEGYTF. The CDR3 coding sequence is TGTGCCAGCAGCTTGACCACAGCTGGTGAGGGCTACACCTTC.

The sample holds a few counts of this clonotype. The rearrangement uses TRBV28 and TRBJ2-7; D unclear. This CDR3 comprises 11 residues. Trimming took off 5 bases at V and 5 bases at J, with 7 bases between the two ends. Germline CDR1 MDHEN, CDR2 SYDVKM. The CDR3: CASSVPDEQYF. CDR3 DNA sequence: TGTGCCAGCAGTGTCCCAGACGAGCAGTACTTC.